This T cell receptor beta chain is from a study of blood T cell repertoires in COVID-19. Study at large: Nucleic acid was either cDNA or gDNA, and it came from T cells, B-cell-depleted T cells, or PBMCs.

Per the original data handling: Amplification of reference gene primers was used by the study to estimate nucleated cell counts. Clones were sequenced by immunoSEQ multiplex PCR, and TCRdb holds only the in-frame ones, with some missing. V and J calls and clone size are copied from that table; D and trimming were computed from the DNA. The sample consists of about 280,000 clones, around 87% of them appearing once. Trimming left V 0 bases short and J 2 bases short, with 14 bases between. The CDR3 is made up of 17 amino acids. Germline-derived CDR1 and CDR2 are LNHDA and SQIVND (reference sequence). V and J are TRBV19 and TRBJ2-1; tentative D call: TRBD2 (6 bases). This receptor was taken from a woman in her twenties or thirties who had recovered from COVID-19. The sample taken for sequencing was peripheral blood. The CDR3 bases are TGTGCCAGTAGTATAGATCGGACGGGAGCGGCCTACAATGAGCAGTTCTTC. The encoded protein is CASSIDRTGAAYNEQFF.